The 7 T cell receptor beta chains given below trace back to one sample, sequenced in a study of cytomegalovirus exposure and HLA in healthy donors. With 60 Vbeta and 13 Jbeta primers, the PCR was carried out. Produced via immunoSEQ multiplex PCR; TCRdb's table is partial and in-frame only. Among approximately 110,000 clones listed, roughly 72% were seen once. The source material was PBMCs. The receptors originated from a woman aged 40-49 years in good health and CMV-seropositive.

This chain connects TRBV7-3 to TRBJ2-1, with D possibly matching TRBD2 (6 bases). Trimming removed 4 bases from V and 4 bases from J, with 8 bases in between. The CDR3 totals 13 residues. Germline V CDR1 and CDR2: SGHTA, FQGTGA. CDR3 loop: CASSSGLYNEQFF. The CDR3 DNA reads TGTGCCAGCAGCTCGGGACTGTACAATGAGCAGTTCTTC.

This clone was detected only once. CDR3 loop: CASSLWGVQNTEAFF. Written as DNA, the CDR3 is TGTGCCAGCAGCTTATGGGGGGTGCAGAACACTGAAGCTTTCTTT. This sequence joins TRBV7-3 and TRBJ1-1, with D possibly being TRBD1 (5 bases). CDR1 is SGHTA, CDR2 FQGTGA, per germline. V lost 2 bases and J lost 1, with 11 bases in between. This CDR3 comprises 15 residues.

This chain joins TRBV5-1 and TRBJ2-1; weak D call: TRBD1 (5 bases). The germline gives CDR1 SGHRS, CDR2 YFSETQ. The CDR3 has 17 amino acids. The V and J ends lost 0 bases and 7 bases respectively, with 20 bases between them. CDR3 nucleotides: TGCGCCAGCAGCTTGGCCAGGTTACAGGTCAACAGAAATGAGCAGTTCTTC. Protein: CASSLARLQVNRNEQFF.

The J gene is TRBJ2-7, the V gene TRBV6-1; 7 nucleotides align to TRBD1. This CDR3 region has 14 residues. V lost 9 bases, J lost 0 bases, and 8 bases stayed unmatched. Germline CDR1 reads MNHNS; CDR2 reads SASEGT. CDR3 region: CASLDRPPSYEQYF. DNA of the CDR3: TGTGCCAGTTTGGACAGGCCCCCCTCCTACGAGCAGTACTTC.

The chain links TRBV9 to TRBJ2-2; D might be TRBD2 (7 bases). The V gene lost 0 bases and the J gene lost 5 bases, with 20 bases spanning the gap. CDR1 is SGDLS, CDR2 YYNGEE, per germline. The CDR3 is made up of 18 amino acids. CDR3 nucleotide sequence: TGTGCCAGCAGCGTAGCCCGCGCGAGGGGGGGGTTTACCGGGGAGCTGTTTTTT. It translates to CASSVARARGGFTGELFF.

The chain couples TRBV4-3 to TRBJ1-2, with D possibly TRBD1 on 6 matching bases. Germline values: CDR1 LGHNA, CDR2 YSLEER. There are 16 residues in the CDR3. V was clipped by 0 bases and J by 7 bases, with 18 bases between them. CDR3 DNA: TGCGCCAGCAGCCAAGATTTGAGCGGGACAATGGCTGGCTACACCTTC. This codes for CASSQDLSGTMAGYTF.

Notes on this clone: At the DNA level, this CDR3 is encoded by other sequences in the same sample as well. The CDR3 sequence: CASSHTGVPRGELFF. The CDR3 DNA reads as TGTGCCAGCAGCCATACCGGGGTCCCCAGGGGGGAGCTGTTTTTT. The chain carries TRBV4-2 and TRBJ2-2, with a weak D call TRBD2 (5 bases). CDR3 length: 15 amino acids. V lost 3 bases and J 8 bases, leaving 16 bases between the germline ends. The germline gives CDR1 LGHNA, CDR2 YNFKEQ.